Presented here are 26 T cell receptor beta chains from one specimen sequenced in a study of T cell responses to AZD1222 COVID-19 vaccine. The data were produced by immunoSEQ multiplex PCR, yet TCRdb's version contains in-frame clones alone and is incomplete. The profile shows roughly 100,000 clones, about 80% of them singletons. The sample in question was peripheral blood, obtained on day 0 of AZD1222 vaccination. These receptors all come from an adult in good health.

The chain employs TRBV11-2 and TRBJ2-2; 8 positions match TRBD1. Germline V gene data show CDR1 as SGHAT and CDR2 as FQNNGV. V lost 5 bases and J lost 5; bases outside the gene matches: 4. The CDR3 covers 14 residues. CDR3 in DNA: TGTGCCAGCAGCCCCACAGGGGGGACCGGGGAGCTGTTTTTT. Encoded protein: CASSPTGGTGELFF.

The rearrangement joins TRBV6-5 to TRBJ2-1; 9 bases map to TRBD1. This CDR3 is 16 amino acids long. Germline loops: CDR1 MNHEY, CDR2 SVGAGI. With V trimmed by 3 bases and J by 4 bases, 7 bases remained unmatched. Here the CDR3 reads CASSYQDRGPYNEQFF. CDR3 DNA: TGTGCCAGCAGTTATCAGGACAGGGGACCTTACAATGAGCAGTTCTTC.

The chain couples TRBV7-2 to TRBJ1-6, with D unclear. Trimming pared 3 bases from V and 8 bases from J, leaving 5 bases between. The CDR3 length is 12 residues. Per germline, CDR1 SGHTA and CDR2 FQGNSA. The DNA of the CDR3 is TGTGCCAGCAGCTTCCCAGATTCACCCCTCCACTTT. Its protein is CASSFPDSPLHF.

The chain uses TRBV7-2 and TRBJ1-6; D not resolved. Per germline, CDR1 SGHTA and CDR2 FQGNSA. V gave up 1 base and J gave up 9 bases, with 16 bases separating them. The CDR3 is 16 amino acids. The CDR3 sequence is CASSLVQVREGSPLHF. The CDR3 DNA follows: TGTGCCAGCAGCTTAGTTCAGGTTAGGGAAGGTTCACCCCTCCACTTT.

This clone came up once. CDR3 bases: TGTGCCACCAGTGATAGGGCAGACAATGAGCAGTTCTTC. This translates into CATSDRADNEQFF. This sequence joins TRBV24-1 and TRBJ2-1; D uncertain. V lost 3 bases and J 5 bases, leaving 7 bases between the germline ends. The CDR3 sequence is 13 residues long. The germline V gene has CDR1 KGHDR and CDR2 SFDVKD.

The chain is built from TRBV7-2 and TRBJ2-2, with D perhaps matching TRBD1 (6 bases). CDR3 size: 15 residues. CDR1 is SGHTA, CDR2 FQGNSA, per germline. Trimming took off 2 bases at V and 8 bases at J, with 15 bases between the two ends. The chain's CDR3 is CASSLSWGQSGELFF. CDR3 nucleotides: TGTGCCAGCAGCTTAAGTTGGGGACAATCTGGGGAGCTGTTTTTT.

This rearrangement joins TRBV6-5 to TRBJ1-1; TRBD1 might be the D (5 bases). Trimming stripped 2 bases from V and 4 bases from J, with 14 bases between. The CDR3 spans 15 residues. From germline, CDR1 is MNHEY and CDR2 SVGAGI. In nucleotides, the CDR3 is TGTGCCAGCAGTTACATGGGGGTGGGGTCCACTGAAGCTTTCTTT. It translates to CASSYMGVGSTEAFF.

The chain links TRBV7-9 to TRBJ1-2, with D maybe TRBD1 (5 bases). Trimming shortened V by 5 bases and J by 8 bases, and 15 bases separated the two germline ends. This CDR3 is 13 amino acids long. In germline, CDR1 is SEHNR, CDR2 FQNEAQ (reference sequence). The CDR3 sequence: CASSLGGVGGYTF. The CDR3 DNA follows: TGTGCCAGCAGCCTCGGGGGAGTTGGGGGCTACACCTTC.

The rearrangement links TRBV2 to TRBJ2-5; D possibly corresponds to TRBD2 (7 bases). This CDR3 has 13 residues. Deletions cut 8 bases from V and 2 bases from J, with 12 bases between. The germline gives CDR1 SNHLY, CDR2 FYNNEI. CDR3 sequence: CASSRGGQETQYF. The DNA for the CDR3 is TGTGCCAGCTCTAGGGGGGGACAAGAGACCCAGTACTTC.

The chain employs TRBV3-1 (or the pseudogene TRBV3-2) and TRBJ2-3, with TRBD1 matching 7 bases. Germline assignment: CDR1 LGHDT and CDR2 YNNKEL (reference sequence). V was pared by 3 bases and J by 5 bases, with 14 bases of the junction left unmatched. The length of the CDR3 is 17 residues. The CDR3 loop reads CASSHLRQGRKGDTQYF. CDR3 in DNA: TGTGCCAGCAGCCACCTACGACAGGGTAGGAAGGGAGATACGCAGTATTTT.

The chain recombines TRBV5-7 with TRBJ2-7; 7 nucleotides line up with TRBD1. TRBV5-7 is an open reading frame whose function is uncertain. The CDR3 contains 14 residues. After removal of 0 bases from V and 3 bases from J, the junction contained 3 bases not matched to a gene. The CDR3 bases are TGTGCCAGCAGCTTGGGACAGGGTAGCTACGAGCAGTACTTC. Translating gives CASSLGQGSYEQYF.

This clone was seen more than once but under ten times. The chain links TRBV4-1 to TRBJ1-2; D gene unclear. Per the germline V gene, CDR1 is MGHRA and CDR2 is YSYEKL. The V gene lost 0 bases and the J gene lost 8 bases, with 16 bases spanning the gap. The CDR3 has 15 residues. The CDR3 region has the DNA TGCGCCAGCAGCCAAGACGGCTTATATTTGGGCGGCTACACCTTC. Its translation is CASSQDGLYLGGYTF.

The DNA for the CDR3 is TGTGCCAGCAGCAGACTCGGGACAGGGTGGAGTGAGCAGTTCTTC. This sequence encodes CASSRLGTGWSEQFF. The chain joins TRBV5-6 to TRBJ2-1, with 9 nucleotides matching TRBD1. The CDR3 contains 15 residues. Trimming cost V 4 bases and J 9 bases; bases outside gene matches: 11. Looked up from germline, CDR1 is SGHDT and CDR2 is YYEEEE.

The chain combines TRBV30 with TRBJ2-1, with TRBD2 identical over 7 bases. V lost 5 bases and J lost 4; bases outside the gene matches: 8. This CDR3 is 14 amino acids long. Germline loops: CDR1 GTSNPN, CDR2 SVGIG (reference sequence). As DNA, the CDR3 is TGTGCCTGGGAGGGAGGGGCCCGTTACAATGAGCAGTTCTTC. Amino acids: CAWEGGARYNEQFF.

J is TRBJ2-1 and V is TRBV5-1; TRBD2 might be the D (5 bases). This CDR3 has 12 amino acids. V lost 3 bases and J 9 bases, leaving 10 bases between the germline ends. Germline CDR1 reads SGHRS; CDR2 reads YFSETQ. The CDR3 bases are TGCGCCAGCAGCTCGGGGTGGGGTGAGCAGTTCTTC. Encoded protein: CASSSGWGEQFF.

The rearrangement links TRBV4-2 to TRBJ2-5; D gene ambiguous. V lost 1 base, J lost 2 bases, and 11 bases lay in between. CDR1 LGHNA and CDR2 YNFKEQ come from the germline V gene. The CDR3 loop spans 15 amino acids. The CDR3 region is CASSQGEEEQETQYF. The CDR3 DNA sequence: TGTGCCAGCAGCCAAGGGGAAGAGGAACAAGAGACCCAGTACTTC.

The chain carries TRBV6-5 and TRBJ1-5; no reliable D call. V lost 7 bases, J lost 2 bases, and 9 bases lay in between. Germline lookup yields CDR1 MNHEY and CDR2 SVGAGI. The CDR3 sequence is 13 residues long. The chain's CDR3 is CASTPSGNQPQHF. The CDR3 DNA reads TGTGCCAGCACCCCGTCGGGCAATCAGCCCCAGCATTTT.

This clone was recorded only once. The V call is TRBV19, the J call TRBJ1-2; TRBD1 might be the D (6 bases). Germline V gene data show CDR1 as LNHDA and CDR2 as SQIVND (reference sequence). Trimming stripped 5 bases from V and 4 bases from J, with 14 bases between. The CDR3 is 14 amino acids. The CDR3 coding sequence is TGTGCCAGTAGTTGGCAGGGAGGGGGCTATGGCTACACCTTC. Amino acid sequence: CASSWQGGGYGYTF.

This rearrangement joins TRBV10-1 to TRBJ2-5; D may be TRBD2 (6 bases). The V end lost 2 bases, the J end lost 2 bases, and 9 bases lay between the germline ends. In germline, CDR1 is WNHNN, CDR2 SYGVQD (reference sequence). The CDR3 extends over 14 amino acids. CDR3 DNA sequence: TGCGCCAGCAGTGAGGGCCGGGGGCAAGAGACCCAGTACTTC. Amino acid sequence: CASSEGRGQETQYF.

The chain joins TRBV2 to TRBJ2-1; possible D gene TRBD2, 5 bases. The V end lost 7 bases, the J end lost 10 bases, and 17 bases lay between the germline ends. Germline V gene sequence: CDR1 SNHLY, CDR2 FYNNEI. The CDR3 runs 13 residues. The DNA for the CDR3 is TGTGCCAGCAAGCTAATGGGCGGGTGGGAGCAGTTCTTC. Protein: CASKLMGGWEQFF.

The chain links TRBV7-2 to TRBJ1-1, with unresolved D. CDR1 and CDR2 (germline): SGHTA, FQGNSA. There are 13 residues in the CDR3. The V end lost 1 base, the J end lost 6 bases, and 9 bases lay between the germline ends. The CDR3 sequence is CASSLELWSEAFF. Here the CDR3 DNA reads TGTGCCAGCAGCTTAGAGTTGTGGTCTGAAGCTTTCTTT.

V gene TRBV19 combines with J gene TRBJ2-3; 9 bases are shared with TRBD2. With 6 bases clipped from V and 2 bases from J, the junction kept 15 bases outside the gene matches. The CDR3 runs 18 residues. Germline lookup yields CDR1 LNHDA and CDR2 SQIVND (reference sequence). CDR3: CASRRTTSGVDLTDTQYF. Written as DNA, the CDR3 is TGTGCCAGTAGAAGGACGACTAGCGGAGTAGACCTCACAGATACGCAGTATTTT.

V and J are TRBV14 and TRBJ1-1; D may be TRBD1 (5 bases). The V end lost 7 bases, the J end lost 11 bases, and 14 bases lay between the germline ends. The CDR3 runs 11 residues. Germline loops: CDR1 SGHDN, CDR2 FVKESK. The CDR3 region is CASKGEGDAFF. The CDR3 DNA reads as TGTGCCAGCAAAGGGGAGGGCGACGCTTTCTTT.

V usage is TRBV19 and J usage is TRBJ1-5; D is undetermined. Trimming pared 3 bases from V and 4 bases from J, leaving 19 bases between. The CDR3 length is 17 residues. From germline, CDR1 is LNHDA and CDR2 SQIVND (reference sequence). CDR3 in DNA: TGTGCCAGTAGTATCGCGTCCGGGAACTTGGGAAATCAGCCCCAGCATTTT. Translation: CASSIASGNLGNQPQHF.

V and J are TRBV6-2 or TRBV6-3 and TRBJ2-5; 7 bases are shared with TRBD1. With V trimmed by 5 bases and J by 4 bases, 7 bases remained unmatched. Germline values: CDR1 MNHEY, CDR2 SVGEGT. CDR3 length: 14 residues. The chain's CDR3 is CASSDPGQRETQYF. In DNA, the CDR3 is TGTGCCAGCAGTGACCCGGGACAGAGAGAGACCCAGTACTTC.

V gene TRBV21-1 combines with J gene TRBJ1-2; the table's D call, TRBD1, was not checked against the DNA. TRBV21-1 is termed a pseudogene. The CDR3 has 15 amino acids. CDR3: CASSKARRRLQGPTF. CDR3 bases: TGTGCCAGCAGCAAAGCGCGAAGAAGATTACAGGGCCCCACATTC.